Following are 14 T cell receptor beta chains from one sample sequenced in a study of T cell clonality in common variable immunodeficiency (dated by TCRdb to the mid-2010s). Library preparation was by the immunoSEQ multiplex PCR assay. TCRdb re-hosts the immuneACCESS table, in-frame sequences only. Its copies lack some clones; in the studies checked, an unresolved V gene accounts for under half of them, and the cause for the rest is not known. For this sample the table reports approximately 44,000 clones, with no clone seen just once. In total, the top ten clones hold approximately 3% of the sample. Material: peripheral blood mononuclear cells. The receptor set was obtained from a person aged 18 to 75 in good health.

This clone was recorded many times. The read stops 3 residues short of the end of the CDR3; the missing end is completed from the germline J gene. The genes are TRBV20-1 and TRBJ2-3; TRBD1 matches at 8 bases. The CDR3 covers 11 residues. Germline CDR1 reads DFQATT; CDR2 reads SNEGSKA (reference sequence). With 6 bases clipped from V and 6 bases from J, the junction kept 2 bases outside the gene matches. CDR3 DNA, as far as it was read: TGCAGTGCGAACAGGGGGGATACG. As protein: CSANRGDT. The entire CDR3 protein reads CSANRGDTQYF.

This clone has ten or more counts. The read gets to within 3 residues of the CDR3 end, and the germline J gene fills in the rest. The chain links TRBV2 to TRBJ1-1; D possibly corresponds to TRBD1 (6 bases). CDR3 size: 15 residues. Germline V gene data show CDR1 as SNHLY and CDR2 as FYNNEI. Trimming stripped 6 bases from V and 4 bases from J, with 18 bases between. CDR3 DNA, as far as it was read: TGTGCCAGCAGGGACAGACCCGGCCGGGGCACTGAA. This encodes CASRDRPGRGTE. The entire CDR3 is CASRDRPGRGTEAFF.

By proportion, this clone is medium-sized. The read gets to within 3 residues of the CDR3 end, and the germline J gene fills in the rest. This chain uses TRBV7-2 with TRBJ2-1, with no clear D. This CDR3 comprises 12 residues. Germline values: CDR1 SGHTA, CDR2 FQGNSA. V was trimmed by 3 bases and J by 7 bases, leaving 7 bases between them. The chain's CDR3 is CASSFLWNEQFF. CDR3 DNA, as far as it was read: TGTGCCAGCAGCTTTCTATGGAATGAG.

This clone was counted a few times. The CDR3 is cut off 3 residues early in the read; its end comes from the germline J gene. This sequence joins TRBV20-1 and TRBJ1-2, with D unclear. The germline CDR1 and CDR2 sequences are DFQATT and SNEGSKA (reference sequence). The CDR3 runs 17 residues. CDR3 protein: CSARDRILAGVLNDYTF. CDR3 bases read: TGCAGTGCTAGAGATCGCATTCTGGCGGGAGTCTTGAACGAC.

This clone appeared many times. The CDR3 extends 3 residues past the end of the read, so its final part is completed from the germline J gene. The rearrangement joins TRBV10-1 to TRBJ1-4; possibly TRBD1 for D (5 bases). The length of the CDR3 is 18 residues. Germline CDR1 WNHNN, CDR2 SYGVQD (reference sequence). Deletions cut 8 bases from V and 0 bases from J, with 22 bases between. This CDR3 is CASPYKTVWATTNEKLFF. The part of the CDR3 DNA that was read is TGCGCCAGCCCGTATAAGACAGTTTGGGCCACAACTAATGAAAAA.

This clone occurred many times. The sequenced CDR3 bases are TGCGCCAGCAATCCGGACAGGCGCTCTGGAAACACC. Protein: CASNPDRRSGNT. From start to end, the CDR3 is CASNPDRRSGNTIYF. The chain employs TRBV10-1 and TRBJ1-3; 7 bases fit TRBD1. Read sequence stops 3 residues before the CDR3 end, and the germline J gene provides the missing end. The CDR3 loop spans 15 amino acids. The germline CDR1 and CDR2 sequences are WNHNN and SYGVQD (reference sequence). The V segment lost 7 bases and the J segment 0 bases; nucleotides outside the gene matches: 6.

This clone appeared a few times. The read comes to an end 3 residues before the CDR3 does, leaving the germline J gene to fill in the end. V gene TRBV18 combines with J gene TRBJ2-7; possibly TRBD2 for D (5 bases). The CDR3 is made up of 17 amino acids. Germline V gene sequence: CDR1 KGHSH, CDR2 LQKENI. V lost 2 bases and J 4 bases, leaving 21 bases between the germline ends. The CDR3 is CASSPSLTRSSAYEQYF. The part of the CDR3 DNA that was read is TGTGCCAGCTCACCATCCCTAACTAGATCCTCGGCTTACGAG.

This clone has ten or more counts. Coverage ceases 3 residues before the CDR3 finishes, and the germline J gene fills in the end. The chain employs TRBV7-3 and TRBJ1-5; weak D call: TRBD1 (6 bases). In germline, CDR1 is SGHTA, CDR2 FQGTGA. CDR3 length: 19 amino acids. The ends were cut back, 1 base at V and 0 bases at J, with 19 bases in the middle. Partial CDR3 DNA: TGTGCCAGCAGCTTAAAGGCAGGGGCTAGGGGGTATAGCAATCAGCCC. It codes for CASSLKAGARGYSNQP. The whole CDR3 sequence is CASSLKAGARGYSNQPQHF.

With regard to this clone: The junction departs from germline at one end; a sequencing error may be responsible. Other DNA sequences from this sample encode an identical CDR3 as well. CDR3: CSVGGQGSGNTIYF. Partial CDR3 DNA: TGCAGCGTTGGGGGACAGGGCTCTGGAAACACG. This chain joins TRBV29-1 and TRBJ1-3, with 9 bases lining up with TRBD1. The read gets to within 3 residues of the CDR3 end, and the germline J gene fills in the rest. The germline V gene encodes CDR1 SQVTM and CDR2 ANQGSEA. CDR3 size: 14 residues.

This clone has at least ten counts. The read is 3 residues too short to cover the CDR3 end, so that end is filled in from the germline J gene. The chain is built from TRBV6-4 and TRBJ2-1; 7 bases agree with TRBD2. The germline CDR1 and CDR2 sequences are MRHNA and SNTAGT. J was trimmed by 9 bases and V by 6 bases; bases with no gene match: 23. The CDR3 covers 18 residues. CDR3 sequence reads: CASRDGGLSGLKLGEQFF. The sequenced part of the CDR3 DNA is TGTGCCAGCAGGGACGGTGGTTTGTCGGGACTAAAATTGGGTGAG.

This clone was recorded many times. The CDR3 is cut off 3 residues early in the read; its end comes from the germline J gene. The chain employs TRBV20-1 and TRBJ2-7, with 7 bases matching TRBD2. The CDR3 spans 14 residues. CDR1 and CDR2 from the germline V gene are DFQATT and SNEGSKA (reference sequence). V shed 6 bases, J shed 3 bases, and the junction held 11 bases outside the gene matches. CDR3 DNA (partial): TGCAGTGCCCTAGGCGGACTAGTTTTCTACGAG. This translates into CSALGGLVFYE. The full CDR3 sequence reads CSALGGLVFYEQYF.

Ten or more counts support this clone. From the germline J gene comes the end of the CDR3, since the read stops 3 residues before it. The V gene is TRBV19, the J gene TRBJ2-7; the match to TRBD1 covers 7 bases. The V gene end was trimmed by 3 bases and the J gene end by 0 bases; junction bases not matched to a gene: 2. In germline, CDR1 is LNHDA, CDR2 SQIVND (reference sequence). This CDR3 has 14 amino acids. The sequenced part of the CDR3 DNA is TGTGCCAGTAGTATCAGACAGGGCTCCTACGAG. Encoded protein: CASSIRQGSYE. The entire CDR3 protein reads CASSIRQGSYEQYF.

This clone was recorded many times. The sequenced part of the CDR3 DNA is TGTGCCAGCAGCTTAGGAACTAGCGGGAGCACAGATACG. Its translation: CASSLGTSGSTDT. The entire CDR3 is CASSLGTSGSTDTQYF. V is TRBV13 and J is TRBJ2-3; 9 bases match TRBD2. The CDR3 is cut off 3 residues early in the read; its end comes from the germline J gene. The germline CDR1 and CDR2 sequences are PRHDT and FYEKMQ (reference sequence). Trimming at V came to 0 bases and at J to 0 bases, leaving 1 base not matched to a gene. The CDR3 covers 16 residues.

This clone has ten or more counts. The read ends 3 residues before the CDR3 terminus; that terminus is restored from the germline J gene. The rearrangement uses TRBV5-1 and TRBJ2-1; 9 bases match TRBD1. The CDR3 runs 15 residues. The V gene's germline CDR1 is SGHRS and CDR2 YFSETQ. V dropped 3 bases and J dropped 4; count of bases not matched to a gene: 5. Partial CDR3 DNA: TGCGCCAGCAGCTCGGGACAGGGTAATTACAATGAG. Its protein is CASSSGQGNYNE. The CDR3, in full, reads CASSSGQGNYNEQFF.